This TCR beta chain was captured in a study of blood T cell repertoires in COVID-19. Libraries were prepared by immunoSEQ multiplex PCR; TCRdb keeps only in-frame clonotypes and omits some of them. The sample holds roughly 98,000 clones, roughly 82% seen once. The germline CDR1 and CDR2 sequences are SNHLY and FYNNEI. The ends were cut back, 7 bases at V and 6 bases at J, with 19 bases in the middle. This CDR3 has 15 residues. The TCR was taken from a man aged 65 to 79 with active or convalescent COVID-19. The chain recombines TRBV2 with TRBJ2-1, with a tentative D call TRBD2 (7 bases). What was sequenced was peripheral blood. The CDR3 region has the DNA TGTGCCAGCACCTCAAGGGGCGGGGGCTTCAATGAGCAGTTCTTC. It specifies CASTSRGGGFNEQFF. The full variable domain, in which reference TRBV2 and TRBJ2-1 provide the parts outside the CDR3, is EPEVTQTPSHQVTQMGQEVILRCVPISNHLYFYWYRQILGQKVEFLVSFYNNEISEKSEIFDDQFSVERPDGSNFTLKIRSTKLEDSAMYFCASTSRGGGFNEQFFGPGTRLTVL.